The clone carrying this T cell receptor (beta chain) was found many times. Its matching antigen is unknown. This record comes from a study of T cells after yellow fever vaccination. Overall study context: SMART-Seq v4 Ultra Low Input prepared the low-cell-number fractions. Study-level findings and limits: Once the booster was given, most primary-vaccination clones reappeared, at roughly 96% for CD4 and roughly 86% for CD8. Of the clonotypes, a small share occurred in both CD4 and CD8 compartments.

Template switching with 5'RACE generated the TCR cDNA and added a universal primer site and UMIs. TCRdb passed the 5' RACE reads through MiXCR, listing each CDR3 protein once. The repertoire includes about 130,000 distinct CDR3 sequences, around 7.4% of them detected once, and nearly 2.5% sits in the top ten. V shed 8 bases and J shed 5 bases, with 10 bases lying between them. This CDR3 is built from 12 residues. Germline CDR1 and CDR2: SEHNR and FQNEAQ (reference sequence). The TCR sequence derives from a man younger than 30 who received the YFV17D yellow fever vaccine. The V and J genes are TRBV7-9 and TRBJ1-5; D remains ambiguous. This specimen consisted of CD4+ T cells sorted from PBMCs, obtained around 10 days after the first yellow fever vaccination. The CDR3 here is CASGKGDQPQHF. CDR3 nucleotides: TGTGCCAGCGGTAAGGGAGATCAGCCCCAGCATTTT. Complete variable domain (other parts from reference TRBV7-9 and TRBJ1-5): DTGVSQNPRHKITKRGQNVTFRCDPISEHNRLYWYRQTLGQGPEFLTYFQNEAQLEKSRLLSDRFSAERPKGSFSTLEIQRTEQGDSAMYLCASGKGDQPQHFGDGTRLSIL.